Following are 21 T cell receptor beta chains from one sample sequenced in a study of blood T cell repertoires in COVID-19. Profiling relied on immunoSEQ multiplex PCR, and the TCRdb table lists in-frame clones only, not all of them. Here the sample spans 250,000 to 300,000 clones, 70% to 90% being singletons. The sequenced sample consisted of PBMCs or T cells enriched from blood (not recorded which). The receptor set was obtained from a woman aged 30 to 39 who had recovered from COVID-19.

This CDR3 is CASTGTGTRTEAFF. The CDR3 bases are TGTGCCAGCACTGGGACAGGAACTCGGACTGAAGCTTTCTTT. This chain joins TRBV21-1 and TRBJ1-1; TRBD1, as called in the table, went unchecked against the DNA. TRBV21-1 is noted as a pseudogene. CDR3 length equals 14 residues.

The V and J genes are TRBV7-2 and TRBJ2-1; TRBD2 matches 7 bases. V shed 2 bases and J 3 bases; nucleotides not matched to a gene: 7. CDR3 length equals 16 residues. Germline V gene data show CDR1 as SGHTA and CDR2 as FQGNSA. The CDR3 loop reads CASSLRSASGYNEQFF. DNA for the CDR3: TGTGCCAGCAGCTTAAGGTCGGCTAGCGGCTACAATGAGCAGTTCTTC.

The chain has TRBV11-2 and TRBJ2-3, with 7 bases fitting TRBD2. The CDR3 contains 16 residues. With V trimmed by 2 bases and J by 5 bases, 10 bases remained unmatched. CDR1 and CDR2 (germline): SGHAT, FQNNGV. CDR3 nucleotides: TGTGCCAGCAGCTTAAATCCCAGGCTAGCGGAAGATACGCAGTATTTT. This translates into CASSLNPRLAEDTQYF.

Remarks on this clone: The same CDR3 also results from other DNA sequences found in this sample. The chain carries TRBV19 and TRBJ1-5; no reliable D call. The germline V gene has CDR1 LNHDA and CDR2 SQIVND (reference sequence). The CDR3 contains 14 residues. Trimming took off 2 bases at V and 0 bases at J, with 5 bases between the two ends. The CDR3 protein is CASSIRDSNQPQHF. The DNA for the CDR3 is TGTGCCAGTAGTATACGGGATAGCAATCAGCCCCAGCATTTT.

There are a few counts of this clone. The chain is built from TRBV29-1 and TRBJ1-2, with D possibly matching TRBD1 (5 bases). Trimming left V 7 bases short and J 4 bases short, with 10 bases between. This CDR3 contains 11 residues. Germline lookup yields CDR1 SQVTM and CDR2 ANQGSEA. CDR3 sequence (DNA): TGCAGCGCACAGGTGGGCTATGGCTACACCTTC. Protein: CSAQVGYGYTF.

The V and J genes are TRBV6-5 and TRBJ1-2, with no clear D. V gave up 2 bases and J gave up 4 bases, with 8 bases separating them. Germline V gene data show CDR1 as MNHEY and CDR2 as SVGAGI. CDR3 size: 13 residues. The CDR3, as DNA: TGTGCCAGCAGTTACAGTCGGAGCTATGGCTACACCTTC. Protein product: CASSYSRSYGYTF.

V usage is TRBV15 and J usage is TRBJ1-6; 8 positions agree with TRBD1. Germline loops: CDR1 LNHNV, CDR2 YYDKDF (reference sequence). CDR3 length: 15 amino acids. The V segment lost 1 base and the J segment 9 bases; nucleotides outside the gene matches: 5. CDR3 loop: CATSRVRTGTSPLHF. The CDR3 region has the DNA TGTGCCACCAGCAGAGTAAGGACAGGGACTTCACCCCTCCACTTT.

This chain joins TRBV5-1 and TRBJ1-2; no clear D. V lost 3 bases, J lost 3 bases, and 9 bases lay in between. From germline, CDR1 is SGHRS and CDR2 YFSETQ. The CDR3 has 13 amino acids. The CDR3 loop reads CASSSGSDYGYTF. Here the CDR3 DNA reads TGCGCCAGCAGCTCCGGGTCTGACTATGGCTACACCTTC. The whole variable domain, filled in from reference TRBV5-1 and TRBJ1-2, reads KAGVTQTPRYLIKTRGQQVTLSCSPISGHRSVSWYQQTPGQGLQFLFEYFSETQRNKGNFPGRFSGRQFSNSRSEMNVSTLELGDSALYLCASSSGSDYGYTFGSGTRLTVV.

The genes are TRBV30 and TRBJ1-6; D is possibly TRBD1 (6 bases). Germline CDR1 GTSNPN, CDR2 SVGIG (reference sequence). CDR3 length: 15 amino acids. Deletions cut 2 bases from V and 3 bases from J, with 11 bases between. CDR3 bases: TGTGCCTGGAGTCGACAGGCTCTCTATAATTCACCCCTCCACTTT. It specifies CAWSRQALYNSPLHF.

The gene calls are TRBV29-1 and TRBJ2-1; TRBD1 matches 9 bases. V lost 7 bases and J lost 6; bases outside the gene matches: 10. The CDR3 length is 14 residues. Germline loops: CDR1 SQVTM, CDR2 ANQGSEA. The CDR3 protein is CSGLGTGPINEQFF. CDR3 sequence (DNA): TGCAGCGGCCTAGGGACAGGGCCCATCAATGAGCAGTTCTTC.

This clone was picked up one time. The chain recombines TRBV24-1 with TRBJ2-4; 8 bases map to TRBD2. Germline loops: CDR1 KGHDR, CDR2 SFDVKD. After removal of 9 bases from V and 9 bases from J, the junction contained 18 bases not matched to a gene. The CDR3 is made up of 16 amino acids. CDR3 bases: TGTGCCACCCAAAGACTAGCGCACGCAGCCAGGGGCATTCAGTACTTC. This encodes CATQRLAHAARGIQYF.

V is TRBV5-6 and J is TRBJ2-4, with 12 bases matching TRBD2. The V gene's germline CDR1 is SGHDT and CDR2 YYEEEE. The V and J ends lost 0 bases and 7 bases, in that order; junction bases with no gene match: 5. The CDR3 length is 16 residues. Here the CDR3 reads CASSLGQLAGGNIQYF. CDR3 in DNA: TGTGCCAGCAGCTTGGGGCAACTAGCGGGGGGCAACATTCAGTACTTC.

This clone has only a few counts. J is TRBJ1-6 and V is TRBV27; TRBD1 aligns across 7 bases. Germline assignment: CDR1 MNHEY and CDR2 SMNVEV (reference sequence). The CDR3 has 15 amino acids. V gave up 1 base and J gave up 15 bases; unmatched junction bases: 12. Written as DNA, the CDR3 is TGTGCCAGCAGTTTATTAGGGGGGCCGGGACAGCTCCTCCACTTT. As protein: CASSLLGGPGQLLHF.

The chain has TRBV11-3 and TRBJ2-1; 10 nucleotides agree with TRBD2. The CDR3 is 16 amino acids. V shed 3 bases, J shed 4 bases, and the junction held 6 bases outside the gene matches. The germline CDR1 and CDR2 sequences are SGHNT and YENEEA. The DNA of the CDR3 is TGTGCCAGCAGCTTGAGGCTAGCGGGAGATTACAATGAGCAGTTCTTC. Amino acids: CASSLRLAGDYNEQFF.

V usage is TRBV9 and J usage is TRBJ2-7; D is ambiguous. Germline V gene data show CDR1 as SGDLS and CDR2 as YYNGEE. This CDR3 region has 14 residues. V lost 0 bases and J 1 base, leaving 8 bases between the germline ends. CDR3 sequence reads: CASSVDPVSYEQYF. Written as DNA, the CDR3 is TGTGCCAGCAGCGTAGATCCGGTGTCCTACGAGCAGTACTTC.

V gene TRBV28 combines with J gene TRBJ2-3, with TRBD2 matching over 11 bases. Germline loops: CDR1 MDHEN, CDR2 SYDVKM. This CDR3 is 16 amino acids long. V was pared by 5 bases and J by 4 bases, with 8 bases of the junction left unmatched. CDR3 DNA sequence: TGTGCCAGCAGTAGTTTGGGGACTAGCGGCCCAGATACGCAGTATTTT. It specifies CASSSLGTSGPDTQYF.

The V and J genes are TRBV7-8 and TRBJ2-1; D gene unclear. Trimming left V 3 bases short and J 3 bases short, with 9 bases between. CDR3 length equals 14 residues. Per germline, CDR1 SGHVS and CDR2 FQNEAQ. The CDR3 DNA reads TGTGCCAGCAGCTTTGGCGGATTCTACAATGAGCAGTTCTTC. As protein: CASSFGGFYNEQFF.

CDR3 sequence reads: CASSELMAGEAYNEQFF. The CDR3 bases are TGTGCCAGCAGTGAATTGATGGCGGGAGAAGCCTACAATGAGCAGTTCTTC. The V and J genes are TRBV25-1 and TRBJ2-1, with 7 bases matching TRBD2. Germline CDR1 MGHDK, CDR2 SYGVNS. The CDR3 has 17 residues. V lost 1 base to trimming and J lost 2 bases; unmatched junction nucleotides: 8.

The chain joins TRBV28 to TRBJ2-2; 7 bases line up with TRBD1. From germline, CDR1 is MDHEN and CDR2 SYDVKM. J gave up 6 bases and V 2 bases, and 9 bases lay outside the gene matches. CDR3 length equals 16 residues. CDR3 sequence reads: CASSLPPTGKAGELFF. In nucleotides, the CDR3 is TGTGCCAGCAGTTTACCCCCGACAGGGAAGGCCGGGGAGCTGTTTTTT.

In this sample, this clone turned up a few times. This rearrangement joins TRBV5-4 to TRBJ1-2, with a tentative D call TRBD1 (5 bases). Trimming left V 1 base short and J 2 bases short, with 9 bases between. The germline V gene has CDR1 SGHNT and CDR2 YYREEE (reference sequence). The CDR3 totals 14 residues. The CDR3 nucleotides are TGTGCCAGCAGCTTGTCGCCAGGGAACTATGGCTACACCTTC. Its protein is CASSLSPGNYGYTF.

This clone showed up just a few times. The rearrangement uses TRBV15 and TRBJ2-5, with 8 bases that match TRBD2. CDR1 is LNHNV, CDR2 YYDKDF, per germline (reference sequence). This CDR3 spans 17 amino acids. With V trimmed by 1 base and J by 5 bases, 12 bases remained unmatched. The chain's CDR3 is CATSRVGAGVTVETQYF. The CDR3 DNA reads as TGTGCCACCAGCAGAGTAGGAGCGGGAGTAACGGTCGAGACCCAGTACTTC.